This T cell receptor (beta chain) was recorded in a study of blood T cells in healthy people across ages. General study results and limits: The fall in TCR beta diversity per million T cells was roughly linear with age. Higher diversity, along with more naive CD4+ cells, distinguished long-lived donors from aged donors.

Of note for this clonotype: As yet, its antigen is unknown.

PCR was performed a second time for 7 to 11 cycles using a sample-barcoded 5' primer and a J-beta primer mix. TCRdb reprocessed the 5' RACE reads with MiXCR, giving one entry per CDR3 protein. This sample has about 780,000 distinct CDR3 sequences, with around 25% found just once. CDR1 DFQATT and CDR2 SNEGSKA come from the germline V gene (reference sequence). The CDR3 runs to 15 residues. Trimming removed 4 bases from V and 3 bases from J, with 15 bases in between. This sample was shared with a second study, whose subject was T cells of mothers and their children. That paper notes: Versus unrelated pairs, overlap was slightly higher in related mother-child pairs, without reaching significance.

This receptor was taken from a boy younger than 18 in good health. This chain links TRBV20-1 with TRBJ1-4, with no clear D. The sequencing input was blood. The CDR3, as DNA: TGCAGTGCTACCAGTGGCGAATCCGCTAATGAAAAACTGTTTTTT. Protein: CSATSGESANEKLFF.